This TCR beta chain was profiled in a study of blood T cells in healthy people across ages. CDR3 size: 16 residues. In terms of origin and age, donors were healthy Caucasian individuals from Russia aged 6 to 90. Combining a sample-barcoded 5' primer with a J-beta primer mix, a second PCR ran for roughly 6 to 12 cycles. From the 5' RACE reads, TCRdb called clonotypes with MiXCR, one entry per CDR3 protein. The data hold roughly 1.7 million distinct CDR3 sequences, with around 35% observed a single time. Specimen: blood. The receptor was isolated from a woman in her twenties or thirties in good health. The V gene is TRBV21-1, the J gene TRBJ2-3; the table names TRBD2, a call not compared with the DNA. TRBV21-1 is deemed a pseudogene. The CDR3 bases are TGTGCCAGCAGCAAAGTCCAGTCGGGAGCGGCAGATACGCAGTATTTT. Amino acid sequence: CASSKVQSGAADTQYF.